This passage covers 2 T cell receptor beta chains from one sample sequenced in a study of memory CD4+ T cells and cytomegalovirus serostatus. The sort gate was single viable CD3+CD4+CD8-CD45RO+ cells for memory CD4+ T cells. Sequencing used immunoSEQ multiplex PCR; TCRdb keeps in-frame clones, though not all of them. The sample includes about 75,000 clones, around four fifths seen only once; the top ten take 2.5% to 3%. Specimen: memory CD4+ T cells from blood. The receptors originated from an adult in good health and CMV-seropositive.

This chain links TRBV11-3 with TRBJ1-1; no clear D gene. Trimming stripped 4 bases from V and 1 base from J, with 16 bases between. Germline loops: CDR1 SGHNT, CDR2 YENEEA. The CDR3 covers 16 residues. DNA for the CDR3: TGTGCCAGCAGCTCCCCCCGAAGGGCCAGGAACACTGAAGCTTTCTTT. Its protein is CASSSPRRARNTEAFF. The full variable domain, rest sourced from reference TRBV11-3 and TRBJ1-1, is EAGVVQSPRYKIIEKKQPVAFWCNPISGHNTLYWYLQNLGQGPELLIRYENEEAVDDSQLPKDRFSAERLKGVDSTLKIQPAELGDSAVYLCASSSPRRARNTEAFFGQGTRLTVV.

The rearrangement joins TRBV6-6 to TRBJ1-1; D is unclear. Germline CDR1 is MNHNY and CDR2 is SVGAGI (reference sequence). This CDR3 contains 13 residues. V lost 0 bases, J lost 5 bases, and 7 bases lay in between. The chain's CDR3 is CASSYSGFTEAFF. CDR3 DNA: TGTGCCAGCAGTTACTCGGGTTTTACTGAAGCTTTCTTT.